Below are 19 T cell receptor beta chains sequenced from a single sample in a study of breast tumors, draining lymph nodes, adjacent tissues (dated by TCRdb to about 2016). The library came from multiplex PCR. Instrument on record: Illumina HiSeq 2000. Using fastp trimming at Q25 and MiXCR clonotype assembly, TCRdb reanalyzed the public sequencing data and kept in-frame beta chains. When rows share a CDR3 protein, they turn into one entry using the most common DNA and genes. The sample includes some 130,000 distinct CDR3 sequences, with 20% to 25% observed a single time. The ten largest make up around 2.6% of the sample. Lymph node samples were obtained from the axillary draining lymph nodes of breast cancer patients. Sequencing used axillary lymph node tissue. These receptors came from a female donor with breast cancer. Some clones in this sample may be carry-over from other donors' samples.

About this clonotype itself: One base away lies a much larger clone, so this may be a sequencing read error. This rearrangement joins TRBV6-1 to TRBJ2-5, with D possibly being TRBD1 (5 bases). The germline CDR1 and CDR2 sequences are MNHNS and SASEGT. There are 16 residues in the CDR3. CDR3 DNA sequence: TGTGCCAGCAGTGACCAGGGCGCCCAACCATCCGAGACCCGGTACTTC. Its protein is CASSDQGAQPSETRYF.

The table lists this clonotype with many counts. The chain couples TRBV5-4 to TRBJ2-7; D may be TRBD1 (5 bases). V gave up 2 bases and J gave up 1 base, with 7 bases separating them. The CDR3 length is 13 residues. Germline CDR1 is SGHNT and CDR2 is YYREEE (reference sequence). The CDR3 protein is CASSFDRSYEQYF. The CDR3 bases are TGTGCCAGCAGCTTTGACAGATCCTACGAGCAGTACTTC.

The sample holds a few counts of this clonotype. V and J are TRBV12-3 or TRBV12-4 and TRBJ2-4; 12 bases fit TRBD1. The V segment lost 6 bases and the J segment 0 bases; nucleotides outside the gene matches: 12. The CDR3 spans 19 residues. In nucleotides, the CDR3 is TGTGCCAGCAGCACCGGGACAGGGGGCGAATTACTAGCCAAAAACATTCAGTACTTC. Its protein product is CASSTGTGGELLAKNIQYF.

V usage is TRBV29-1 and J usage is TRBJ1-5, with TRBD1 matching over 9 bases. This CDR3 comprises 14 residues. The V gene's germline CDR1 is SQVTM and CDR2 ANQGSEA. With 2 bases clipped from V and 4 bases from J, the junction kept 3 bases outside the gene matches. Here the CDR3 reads CSVETGQGNQPQHF. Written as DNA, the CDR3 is TGCAGCGTTGAAACAGGACAGGGGAATCAGCCCCAGCATTTT.

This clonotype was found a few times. This CDR3 is CASSFGYLGTGGLNEQFF. The CDR3 DNA sequence: TGTGCCAGCAGTTTTGGGTACCTCGGGACAGGGGGCCTGAATGAGCAGTTCTTC. This chain links TRBV27 with TRBJ2-1; TRBD1 agrees at 12 bases. Germline V gene lookup returns CDR1 MNHEY and CDR2 SMNVEV (reference sequence). After removal of 3 bases from V and 7 bases from J, the junction contained 13 bases not matched to a gene. This CDR3 contains 18 residues.

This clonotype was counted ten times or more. CDR3 in DNA: TGTGCCAGCAGCCATTCAGCGGTAGAAACCCAGTACTTC. This translates into CASSHSAVETQYF. This rearrangement joins TRBV3-1 to TRBJ2-5; D might be TRBD2 (5 bases). The CDR3 is 13 amino acids. V was shortened by 3 bases and J by 8 bases, with 13 bases between the two germline ends. Germline values: CDR1 LGHDT, CDR2 YNNKEL (reference sequence).

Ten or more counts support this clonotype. Written as DNA, the CDR3 is TGTGCCAGCAGCCGGGGACAGGGGATACAGCCCCAGCATTTT. Translated, it gives CASSRGQGIQPQHF. This sequence joins TRBV6-5 and TRBJ1-5; TRBD1 matches at 10 bases. The CDR3 is 14 residues long. Germline loops: CDR1 MNHEY, CDR2 SVGAGI. Losses at the gene ends were 6 bases for V and 7 bases for J; bases not matched to a gene: 6.

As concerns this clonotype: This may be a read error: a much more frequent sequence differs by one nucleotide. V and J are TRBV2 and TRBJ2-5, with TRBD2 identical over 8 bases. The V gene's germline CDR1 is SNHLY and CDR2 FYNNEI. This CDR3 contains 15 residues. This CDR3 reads CASSFSRREAEIQYF. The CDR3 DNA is TGTGCCAGCAGTTTTTCCCGGCGGGAGGCCGAGATCCAGTACTTC.

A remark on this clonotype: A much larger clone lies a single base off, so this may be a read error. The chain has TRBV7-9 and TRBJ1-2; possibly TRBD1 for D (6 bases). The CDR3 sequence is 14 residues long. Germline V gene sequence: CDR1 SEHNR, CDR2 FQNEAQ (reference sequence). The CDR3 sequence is CASSLAGGDYGYIF. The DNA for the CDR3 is TGTGCCAGCAGCTTAGCTGGGGGCGACTATGGCTACATCTTC. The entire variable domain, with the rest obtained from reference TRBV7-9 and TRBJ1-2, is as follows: DTGVSQNPRHKITKRGQNVTFRCDPISEHNRLYWYRQTLGQGPEFLTYFQNEAQLEKSRLLSDRFSAERPKGSFSTLEIQRTEQGDSAMYLCASSLAGGDYGYIFGSGTRLTVV.

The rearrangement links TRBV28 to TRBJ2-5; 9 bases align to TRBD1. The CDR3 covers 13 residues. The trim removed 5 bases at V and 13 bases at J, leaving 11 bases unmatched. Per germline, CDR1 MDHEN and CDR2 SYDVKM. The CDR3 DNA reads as TGTGCCAGCAGTCCACGGACAGGGGAGCCCCGGTACTTC. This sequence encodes CASSPRTGEPRYF.

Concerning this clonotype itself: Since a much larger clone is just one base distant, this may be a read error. CDR3 DNA sequence: TGCAGTGCTAGTGATCGAGGGGTAGGCCAGCCCCAGCATTTT. This gives the protein CSASDRGVGQPQHF. This chain uses TRBV20-1 with TRBJ1-5; a possible D gene is TRBD1 (5 bases). There are 14 residues in the CDR3. V was cut by 3 bases and J by 7 bases, with 16 bases left in between. Germline CDR1 is DFQATT and CDR2 is SNEGSKA (reference sequence).

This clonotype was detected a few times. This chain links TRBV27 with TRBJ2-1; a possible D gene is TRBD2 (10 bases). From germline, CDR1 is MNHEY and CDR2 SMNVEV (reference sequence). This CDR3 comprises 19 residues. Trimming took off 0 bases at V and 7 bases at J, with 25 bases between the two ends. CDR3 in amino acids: CASSLSGTGLAGERNEQFF. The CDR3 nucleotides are TGTGCCAGCAGTTTATCCGGGACAGGGCTAGCGGGAGAGCGGAATGAGCAGTTCTTC.

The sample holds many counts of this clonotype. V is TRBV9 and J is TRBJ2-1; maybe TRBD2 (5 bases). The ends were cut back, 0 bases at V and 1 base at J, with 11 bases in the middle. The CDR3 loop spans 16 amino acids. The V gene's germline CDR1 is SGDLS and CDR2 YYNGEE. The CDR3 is CASSVGAALSYNEQFF. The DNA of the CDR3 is TGTGCCAGCAGCGTAGGAGCGGCCCTTTCCTACAATGAGCAGTTCTTC. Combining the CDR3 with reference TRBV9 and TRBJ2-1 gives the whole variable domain DSGVTQTPKHLITATGQRVTLRCSPRSGDLSVYWYQQSLDQGLQFLIQYYNGEERAKGNILERFSAQQFPDLHSELNLSSLELGDSALYFCASSVGAALSYNEQFFGPGTRLTVL.

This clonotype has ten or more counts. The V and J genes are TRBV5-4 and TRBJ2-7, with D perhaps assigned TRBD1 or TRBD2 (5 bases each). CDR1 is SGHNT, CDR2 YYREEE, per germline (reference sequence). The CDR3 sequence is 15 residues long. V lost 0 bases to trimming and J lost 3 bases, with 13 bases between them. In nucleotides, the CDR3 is TGTGCCAGCAGCTTGGGGGGTTTGGGGGTCTACGAGCAGTACTTC. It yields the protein CASSLGGLGVYEQYF.

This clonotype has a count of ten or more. CDR3 DNA: TGTGCTAGTGGTTTGGTTACTAGCGGGAGGAAGCACGAGCAGTACTTC. Encoded protein: CASGLVTSGRKHEQYF. The V and J genes are TRBV12-5 and TRBJ2-7, with 12 nucleotides matching TRBD2. Germline lookup yields CDR1 LGHNT and CDR2 FRNRAP. With V trimmed by 0 bases and J by 5 bases, 5 bases remained unmatched. The CDR3 totals 16 residues.

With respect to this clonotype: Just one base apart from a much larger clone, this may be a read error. The CDR3 region is CASSRGVNNEQFF. The CDR3 DNA reads TGTGCCAGCAGCAGGGGAGTGAACAATGAGCAGTTCTTC. The chain employs TRBV2 and TRBJ2-1, with TRBD1 as a possible D gene (6 bases). The CDR3 has 13 amino acids. CDR1 is SNHLY and CDR2 is FYNNEI in the germline V gene. Between the trimmed V and J ends, which lost 6 bases and 5 bases, there was a span of 11 bases. The whole variable domain, filled in from reference TRBV2 and TRBJ2-1, reads EPEVTQTPSHQVTQMGQEVILRCVPISNHLYFYWYRQILGQKVEFLVSFYNNEISEKSEIFDDQFSVERPDGSNFTLKIRSTKLEDSAMYFCASSRGVNNEQFFGPGTRLTVL.

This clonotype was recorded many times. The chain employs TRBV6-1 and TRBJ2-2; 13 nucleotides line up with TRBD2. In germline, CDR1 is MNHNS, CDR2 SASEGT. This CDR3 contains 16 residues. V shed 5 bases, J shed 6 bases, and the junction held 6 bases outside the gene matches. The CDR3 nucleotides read TGTGCCAGCAGTATTCTACTAGCGGGAGGGGCCGGGGAGCTGTTTTTT. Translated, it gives CASSILLAGGAGELFF.

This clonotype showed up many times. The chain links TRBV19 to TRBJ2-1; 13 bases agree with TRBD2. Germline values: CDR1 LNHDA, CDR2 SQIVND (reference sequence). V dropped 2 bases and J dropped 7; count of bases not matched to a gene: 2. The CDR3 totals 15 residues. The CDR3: CASSITSGRVNEQFF. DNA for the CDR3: TGTGCCAGTAGTATAACTAGCGGGAGGGTAAATGAGCAGTTCTTC.

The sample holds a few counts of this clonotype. This CDR3 is CASSSRLAGNTGELFF. CDR3 nucleotides: TGTGCCAGCAGCAGTCGACTAGCGGGGAACACCGGGGAGCTGTTTTTT. This sequence joins TRBV5-4 and TRBJ2-2; 10 bases line up with TRBD2. The V gene end was trimmed by 4 bases and the J gene end by 1 base; junction bases not matched to a gene: 4. The CDR3 is 16 amino acids. CDR1 is SGHNT and CDR2 is YYREEE in the germline V gene (reference sequence).